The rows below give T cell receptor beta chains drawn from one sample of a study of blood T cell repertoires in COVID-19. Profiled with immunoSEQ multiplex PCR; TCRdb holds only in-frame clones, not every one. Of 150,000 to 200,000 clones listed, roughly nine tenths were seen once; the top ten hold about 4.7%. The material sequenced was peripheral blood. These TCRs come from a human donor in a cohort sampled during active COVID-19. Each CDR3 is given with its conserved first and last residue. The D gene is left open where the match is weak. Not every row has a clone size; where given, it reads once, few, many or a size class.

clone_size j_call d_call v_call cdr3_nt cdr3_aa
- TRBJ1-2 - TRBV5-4 TGTGCCAGCAGCGAATCCGGACAGCACTATGGCTACACCTTC CASSESGQHYGYTF
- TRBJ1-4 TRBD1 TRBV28 TGTGCCAGCAGTTTAACAGGGGCCAGGGCTGAAAAACTGTTTTTT CASSLTGARAEKLFF
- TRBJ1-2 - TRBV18 TGTGCCAGCTCACCGGGGGGGCGAGACTATGGCTACACCTTC CASSPGGRDYGYTF
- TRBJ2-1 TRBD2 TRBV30 TGTGCCTGGGTAACTAGCGGGGACCAGTCTGAGCAGTTCTTC CAWVTSGDQSEQFF
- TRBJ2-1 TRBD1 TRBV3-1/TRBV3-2 TGTGCCAGCAGCCAAGAGAAGCTGCGGACAGGGACGGTTCTTTCTAGCCTCAGTGAGCAGTTCTTC CASSQEKLRTGTVLSSLSEQFF
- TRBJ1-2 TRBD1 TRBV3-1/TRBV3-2 TGTGCCAGCACCGGGACAGGCCTGCTCTATGGCTACACCTTC CASTGTGLLYGYTF
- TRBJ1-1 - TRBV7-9 TGTGCCAGCAGCTCCCCCCCCAGGGGCGGTGAGGGCACTGAAGCTTTCTTT CASSSPPRGGEGTEAFF
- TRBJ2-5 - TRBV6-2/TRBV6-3 TGTGCCAGCAGTTACCCCATGCCAGGCCTGGGCCAAGAGACCCAGTACTTC CASSYPMPGLGQETQYF
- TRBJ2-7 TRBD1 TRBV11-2 TGTGCCAGCAGCTTATTGACTGGACAGGGTTACCACGAGCAGTACTTC CASSLLTGQGYHEQYF
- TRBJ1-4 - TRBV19 TGTGCCAGTAAAGGGGCGGGGGGAAGAACTAATGAAAAACTGTTTTTT CASKGAGGRTNEKLFF
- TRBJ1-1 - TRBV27 TGTGCCAGCAGTTACAGGACAAACACTGAAGCTTTCTTT CASSYRTNTEAFF
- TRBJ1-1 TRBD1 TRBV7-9 TGTGCCAGCAGCCCCTGGACAGGGCCGGCAGGGACTGAAGCTTTCTTT CASSPWTGPAGTEAFF
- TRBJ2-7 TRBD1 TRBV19 TGTGCCAGTAGTAGGGACAGGGCCTACGAGCAGTACTTC CASSRDRAYEQYF
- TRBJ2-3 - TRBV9 TGTGCCAGCAGCGTAGTAACTAGCAGCGATACGCAGTATTTT CASSVVTSSDTQYF
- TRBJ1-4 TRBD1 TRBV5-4 TGTGCCAGCAGCCCTGACAGGGATAATGAAAAACTGTTTTTT CASSPDRDNEKLFF
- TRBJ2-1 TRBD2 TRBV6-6 TGTGCCAGCAGGACTAGCGGGAGAACCTACAATGAGCAGTTCTTC CASRTSGRTYNEQFF
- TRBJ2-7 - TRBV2 TGTGCCAGCAGCGAATACTACGAGCAGTACTTC CASSEYYEQYF
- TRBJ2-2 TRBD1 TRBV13 TGTGCCAGCAGCTTTGACAGGGGAAGGAACACCGGGGAGCTGTTTTTT CASSFDRGRNTGELFF
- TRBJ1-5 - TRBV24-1 TGTGCCACCAGTGAGGGGCGGTATCAGCCCCAGCATTTT CATSEGRYQPQHF
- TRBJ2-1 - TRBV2 TGTGCCAGCAGTAGTGGGAGTGAGCAGTTCTTC CASSSGSEQFF
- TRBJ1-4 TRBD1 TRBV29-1 TGCAGCGTTATGACAGGGGGCTATGAAAAACTGTTTTTT CSVMTGGYEKLFF
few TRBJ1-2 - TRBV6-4 TGTGCCAGCAGAGAGGGCTACACCTTC CASREGYTF
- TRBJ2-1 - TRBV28 TGTGCCAGCAGTTTCGTACTTACCCCCGATGAGCAGTTCTTC CASSFVLTPDEQFF
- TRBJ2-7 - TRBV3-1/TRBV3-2 TGTGCCAGCAGCCAAGATCCAGGGCTGAAGGAGCAGTACTTC CASSQDPGLKEQYF
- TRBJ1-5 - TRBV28 TGTGCCAGCAGTTCAGGGGATCAGCCCCAGCATTTT CASSSGDQPQHF
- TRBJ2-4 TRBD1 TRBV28 TGTGCCAGCAGTTTTAAGGGACAGGGCTTCCCTGAGACCATTCAGTACTTC CASSFKGQGFPETIQYF
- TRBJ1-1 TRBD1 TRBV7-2 TGTGCCAGCAGCCACAGGGGGCCGGACACTGAAGCTTTCTTT CASSHRGPDTEAFF
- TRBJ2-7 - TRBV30 TGTGCCTGGAGTGTGAGTAACTACGAGCAGTACTTC CAWSVSNYEQYF
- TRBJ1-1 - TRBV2 TGTGCCAGCAGTGACAGGGGGAACACTGAAGCTTTCTTT CASSDRGNTEAFF
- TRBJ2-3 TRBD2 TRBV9 TGTGCCAGCAGCGTAGGTGGGAGCGGGGGCACAGATACGCAGTATTTT CASSVGGSGGTDTQYF
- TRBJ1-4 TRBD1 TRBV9 TGTGCCAGCAGCGACGGGACAGGGCCGCTGTTTTTT CASSDGTGPLFF
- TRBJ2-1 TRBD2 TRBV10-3 TGTGCCATCAGTGATTACGCCGGGACTAGCGGGAGGAATGAGCAGTTCTTC CAISDYAGTSGRNEQFF
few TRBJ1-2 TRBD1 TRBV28 TGTGCCAGCAGTGTCGGGACAGGCCCGATTAACTATGGCTACACCTTC CASSVGTGPINYGYTF
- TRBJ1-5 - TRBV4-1 TGCGCCAGCAGCCAAGTGGAACAGGGCGGACAGCCCCAGCATTTT CASSQVEQGGQPQHF
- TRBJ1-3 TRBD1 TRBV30 TGTGCCTGGGGACGCACAGGGGGCGTCCGAAACACCATATATTTT CAWGRTGGVRNTIYF
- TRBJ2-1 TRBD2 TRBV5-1 TGCGCCAGCAGCAGAGCGGGGGAAAGCTCCTACAATGAGCAGTTCTTC CASSRAGESSYNEQFF
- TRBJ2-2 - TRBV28 TGTGCCAGCAGTTGGTGGCAGGGCGGCACCGGGGAGCTGTTTTTT CASSWWQGGTGELFF
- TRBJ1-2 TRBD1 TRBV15 TGTGCCACCAGCAGTCACAGGGGAGATGGCTACACCTTC CATSSHRGDGYTF
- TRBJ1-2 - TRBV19 TGTGCCAGTAGTACTCGAAAACAGATTGGCTATGGCTACACCTTC CASSTRKQIGYGYTF
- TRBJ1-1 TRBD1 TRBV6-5 TGTGCCAGCAGGACGGACAGGGGGACTGAAGCTTTCTTT CASRTDRGTEAFF
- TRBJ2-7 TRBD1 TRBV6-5 TGTGCCAGGGTGTGGGACAGGCCTTACTACGAGCAGTACTTC CARVWDRPYYEQYF
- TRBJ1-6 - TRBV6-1 TGTGCCAGCAGCGAACATGCGGGGCGGTATAATTCACCCCTCCACTTT CASSEHAGRYNSPLHF
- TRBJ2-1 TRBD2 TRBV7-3 TGTGCCAGCAGCTCTAGCGGGGGGTACAATGAGCAGTTCTTC CASSSSGGYNEQFF
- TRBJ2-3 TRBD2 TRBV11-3 TGTGCCAGCAGCTCCGCTAGCGGGAGATCAGATACGCAGTATTTT CASSSASGRSDTQYF
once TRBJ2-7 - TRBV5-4 TGTGCCAGCAGCACTGAGCCCCCCGGGGAGCAGTACTTC CASSTEPPGEQYF